Described below is a single T cell receptor (beta chain) sequence and its context. This clone's antigen is unknown. No base qualities exist here, and no much larger clone lies one base off it. All donors were healthy Caucasians. Three pairs of female monozygotic twins, all aged roughly 18 to 29 years, were included in the twin cohort. CD4+ and CD8+ T cell populations were isolated with positive isolation kits from Invitrogen. Library creation used 5' RACE. The sequencer listed for this sample is Illumina HiSeq 2000. Template switching added a universal primer binding site, and the final cDNA carried a unique molecular identifier that allowed TCR cDNA molecules to be counted accurately. Specific primers in the conserved constant-segment region were used to synthesize first-strand cDNA for the TCR alpha and beta chains. To control for contamination, every cDNA library carried two barcodes: a SMART-Mk sample barcode plus Illumina barcodes. Two successive PCR steps introduced TruSeq adapter sequences along with Illumina sample barcodes. The Illumina HiSeq platform was used with custom primers to sequence TCR alpha and beta cDNA libraries. On the study's bioinformatics: MiGEC processed the raw reads to extract unique molecular identifiers, while MiXCR was used to determine the CDR3 positions. For each individual, recombination models were inferred using an EM algorithm with the repgenHMM and IGoR tools. The analysis of shared clonotypes was done with the tcR package in R, with sharing normalized by the product of cloneset sizes. Out-of-frame nonproductive sequences were analyzed to study raw recombination free of thymic and clonal selection effects. Starting from the raw public reads, TCRdb applied fastp trimming at Q25, assembled clones with MiXCR and retained in-frame beta chains. Each entry is one CDR3 protein sequence, shown with its most common DNA and genes. TCRdb, rather than the study authors, made the V and J calls. The sample records approximately 490,000 distinct CDR3 sequences, approximately 20% of which are singletons. The top ten hold about 0.48% of the sample.

The data belong to a study of identical twins (dated by TCRdb to about 2016). Regarding the complete study: The study deep-sequenced TCR alpha and beta repertoires from monozygotic twins, unrelated adults of various ages and cord blood to test whether fetal clonotypes persist. To rule out contamination, replicate twin experiments were performed at different times with different library preparation protocols.

General study outcomes and caveats: Conclusions relied on cross-sectional statistical analysis, since the same donors could not be followed over many years. Zero-insertion analyses could be partly confounded by invariant T cells such as MAIT and iNKT, though diverse VJ usage argued against such confounding for most clonotypes. Out-of-frame TCR alpha sequences shared between twins showed an excess of low generation-probability sequences compared with coincidental sharing between unrelated individuals. Fewer insertions were carried by abundant cord blood beta clonotypes, a similar but weaker trend appeared in young adult naive repertoires, and no such trend appeared in memory repertoires. Recombination models systematically underestimated out-of-frame TCR alpha sharing in monozygotic twins but agreed with sharing between unrelated individuals. Excess twin sharing in beta out-of-frame sequences was weaker because fewer shared sequences lowered the signal-to-noise ratio.

The same data also contributed to another study, on yellow fever vaccine responses in identical twins. Taken from the second paper: The T cell response to vaccination in identical twins was reported by the authors to appear partly convergent and partly personalized. Focusing on identical twins, the study followed the T cell clones that responded to the vaccine, and did so with precision.

This clonotype originated in a woman between 18 and 29 years old in good health. The sequencing input was CD4+ T cells sorted from blood.

CDR3 region: CASSRQGGYGYTF. The DNA sequence is given as TGTGCCAGTAGTCGACAGGGAGGCTATGGCTACACCTTC. In this chain, TRBV19 is recombined with TRBJ1-2, with 7 bases aligning to TRBD1. V ends up 5 bases short and J 4 bases short, with an unmatched junction base count of 4. Reading the germline V gene (reference sequence) gives CDR1 LNHDA and CDR2 SQIVND. Taken from cysteine to phenylalanine, the CDR3 has 13 residues. Left in the record is the CDR3 DNA by itself, 39 bases read in frame from the first base.